The sequence of this T cell receptor beta chain was determined in a study of shared clonotypes between healthy human individuals. Broader study findings: Sharing across four donors was seen in around 5% of naive CD4 clonotypes.

Terminally differentiated effector memory CD45RA+ cells were excluded from the naive CD8 cells, which were CD45RO-negative and positively selected for CCR7. About this clone: Antigen specificity is unknown. In the same sample, other DNA sequences code for this CDR3.

CDR3 length: 12 residues. V lost 3 bases and J lost 4, with 6 bases in between. Germline lookup yields CDR1 MNHEY and CDR2 SMNVEV (reference sequence). Genomic DNA from each subset was divided evenly over several immunoSEQ plates. This table comes from immunoSEQ multiplex PCR, and its TCRdb copy is limited to in-frame clones, with some not included. This sample yields around 580,000 clones, of which more than 95% are seen a single time; 0.3% belongs to the top ten. The specimen was naive CD8+ T cells sorted from blood. This chain links TRBV27 with TRBJ1-1; D is unresolved. The receptor was isolated from a man under 40 in good health. The CDR3 DNA reads as TGTGCCAGCAGTTTGGATGGCACTGAAGCTTTCTTT. This gives the protein CASSLDGTEAFF.